The text below deals with one T cell receptor beta chain. Its antigen is not known. TCRdb processed the 5' RACE reads anew with MiXCR; each CDR3 protein has one entry. The data show roughly 250,000 distinct CDR3 sequences, about a sixth seen once. V lost 0 bases and J lost 5, with 10 bases in between. This CDR3 contains 15 residues. From germline, CDR1 is LNHDA and CDR2 SQIVND (reference sequence). This entry is derived from a study of T-cell memory formation after mild COVID-19. Study-wide results and caveats: The main location of contracting CD4+ clones was CM and EM, and that of contracting CD8+ clones was EMRA. Several responding clones turned up in pre-infection memory, indicating that cross-reactive memory may have taken part.

The chain links TRBV19 to TRBJ2-2, with D possibly matching TRBD1 (6 bases). The receptor comes from a man aged 18 to 30 who had mild COVID-19 (a few samples of this study predate the infection). Cell type and time point are not known. Sequencing used PBMCs or a T cell subset sorted from them (not recorded which). CDR3 sequence: CASSIEQGGTGELFF. The CDR3 DNA sequence: TGTGCCAGTAGTATAGAACAGGGCGGGACCGGGGAGCTGTTTTTT.